These 28 T cell receptor beta chains came from one sample sequenced in a study of blood T cells in healthy people across ages. Alongside a J-beta primer mix, a sample-barcoded 5' primer served in a second PCR lasting 7 to 11 cycles. TCRdb reprocessed the 5' RACE reads with MiXCR, giving one entry per CDR3 protein. In the table there are roughly 2 million distinct CDR3 sequences, roughly 50% of which are singletons. What was sequenced was blood. The receptors stem from a woman aged 40 to 50 in good health.

CDR3 amino acids: CASSYGPWGHRMNTEAFF. CDR3 DNA: TGTGCCAGCAGTTACGGACCCTGGGGTCATCGCATGAACACTGAAGCTTTCTTT. The chain carries TRBV6-5 and TRBJ1-1, with D hard to call. CDR1 is MNHEY, CDR2 SVGAGI, per germline. This CDR3 region has 18 residues. V was shortened by 2 bases and J by 0 bases, with 19 bases between the two germline ends.

This clonotype was picked up many times. The rearrangement uses TRBV29-1 and TRBJ2-5, with no clear D. Germline values: CDR1 SQVTM, CDR2 ANQGSEA. V lost 5 bases and J lost 2, with 9 bases in between. CDR3 size: 12 residues. The CDR3 DNA is TGCAGCGTTATCCAGATACAAGAGACCCAGTACTTC. Its translation: CSVIQIQETQYF.

The V call is TRBV3-1, the J call TRBJ2-7; D not certain. This CDR3 contains 13 residues. Trimming took 2 bases from V and 2 from J, leaving 7 bases between them. Germline CDR1 and CDR2: LGHDT and YNNKEL (reference sequence). The CDR3 DNA is TGTGCCAGCAGCCAAACCCAAACCTACGAGCAGTACTTC. This gives the protein CASSQTQTYEQYF.

J is TRBJ2-5 and V is TRBV29-1; TRBD1 aligns across 9 bases. Germline CDR1 SQVTM, CDR2 ANQGSEA. This CDR3 spans 15 amino acids. J gave up 0 bases and V 3 bases, and 5 bases lay outside the gene matches. CDR3 in DNA: TGCAGCGTTGATTCAGGGACAGGGTACCAAGAGACCCAGTACTTC. It yields the protein CSVDSGTGYQETQYF.

This clonotype is a singleton in its sample. V usage is TRBV27 and J usage is TRBJ1-2; D perhaps matches TRBD1 (6 bases). CDR3 length equals 13 residues. V lost 8 bases and J lost 8, with 18 bases in between. CDR1 is MNHEY and CDR2 is SMNVEV in the germline V gene (reference sequence). CDR3 protein: CASSRRDTGGYTF. CDR3 sequence (DNA): TGTGCCAGCTCGAGACGGGACACAGGAGGCTACACCTTC.

V and J are TRBV7-2 and TRBJ2-2; 8 bases align to TRBD1. V lost 1 base and J lost 4; bases outside the gene matches: 2. Germline CDR1 is SGHTA and CDR2 is FQGNSA. The CDR3 is 15 amino acids. Here the CDR3 reads CASSLGTGTTGELFF. The DNA for the CDR3 is TGTGCCAGCAGCTTAGGGACAGGGACCACCGGGGAGCTGTTTTTT.

V and J are TRBV5-1 and TRBJ1-1; D unresolved. The CDR3 extends over 14 amino acids. Germline lookup yields CDR1 SGHRS and CDR2 YFSETQ. The V end was cut by 4 bases, the J end by 1 base, with 11 bases between. The CDR3 DNA reads as TGCGCCAGCAGCGTGGTTCGGGGGAACACTGAAGCTTTCTTT. Its translation is CASSVVRGNTEAFF. Full variable domain (missing parts from reference TRBV5-1 and TRBJ1-1): KAGVTQTPRYLIKTRGQQVTLSCSPISGHRSVSWYQQTPGQGLQFLFEYFSETQRNKGNFPGRFSGRQFSNSRSEMNVSTLELGDSALYLCASSVVRGNTEAFFGQGTRLTVV.

CDR3 protein: CASSQDNPTPSPDSNQPQHF. The CDR3 DNA sequence: TGCGCCAGCAGCCAAGATAATCCTACTCCCAGCCCCGATAGCAATCAGCCCCAGCATTTT. V and J are TRBV4-3 and TRBJ1-5, with unresolved D. CDR1 LGHNA and CDR2 YSLEER come from the germline V gene. The CDR3 has 20 residues. V was pared by 0 bases and J by 0 bases, with 21 bases between.

This clonotype was counted between two and nine times. The rearrangement links TRBV20-1 to TRBJ1-2, with 8 bases aligning to TRBD1. Unmatched junction bases numbered 4, after V lost 1 base and J lost 3 bases. The CDR3 is 14 residues long. Germline loops: CDR1 DFQATT, CDR2 SNEGSKA (reference sequence). DNA of the CDR3: TGCAGTGCTAGAGGGGACAGGCGCCACTATGGCTACACCTTC. This sequence encodes CSARGDRRHYGYTF.

The V gene is TRBV2, the J gene TRBJ2-3, with TRBD2 as a possible D gene (5 bases). This CDR3 contains 17 residues. V was shortened by 6 bases and J by 0 bases, with 19 bases between the two germline ends. Germline assignment: CDR1 SNHLY and CDR2 FYNNEI. CDR3 coding DNA: TGTGCCAGCAGGGTGTGGGATACGCGGACTAGCACAGATACGCAGTATTTT. It codes for CASRVWDTRTSTDTQYF.

To note about this clonotype: Germline is not matched at one junction end, which may reflect a read error. The V gene is TRBV11-2, the J gene TRBJ2-1; D is uncertain. Germline-derived CDR1 and CDR2 are SGHAT and FQNNGV. This CDR3 comprises 14 residues. The CDR3 bases are TGTGCCAGCTTGCGGTCGCACTCCTACAATGGGCAGTTCTTC. Its protein product is CASLRSHSYNGQFF.

This clonotype was counted between two and nine times. This rearrangement joins TRBV15 to TRBJ2-7; D is undetermined. Looked up from germline, CDR1 is LNHNV and CDR2 is YYDKDF (reference sequence). With 3 bases removed from V and 4 bases from J, the gap between germline ends came to 13 bases. The CDR3 has 14 amino acids. CDR3 in amino acids: CATSRKGLTYEQYF. CDR3 bases: TGTGCCACCAGCAGGAAAGGCCTCACGTACGAGCAGTACTTC.

J is TRBJ1-4 and V is TRBV7-2; D is undetermined. Trimming took off 4 bases at V and 8 bases at J, with 11 bases between the two ends. The CDR3 runs 13 residues. Germline V gene lookup returns CDR1 SGHTA and CDR2 FQGNSA. DNA for the CDR3: TGTGCCAGCAGCTCCACGCGGAGGGAAAAACTGTTTTTT. Amino acids: CASSSTRREKLFF.

The gene calls are TRBV7-9 and TRBJ2-5; TRBD2 aligns across 9 bases. The CDR3 runs 15 residues. Germline CDR1 and CDR2: SEHNR and FQNEAQ (reference sequence). After removal of 1 base from V and 11 bases from J, the junction contained 11 bases not matched to a gene. The CDR3 region is CASSLVAGGPDEQYF. The CDR3 DNA follows: TGTGCCAGCAGCTTAGTGGCGGGGGGGCCGGATGAGCAGTACTTC.

CDR3 sequence (DNA): TGCAGTGCTAGAGAACTCTCGAGAAGCAATCAGCCCCAGCATTTT. It codes for CSARELSRSNQPQHF. This rearrangement joins TRBV20-1 to TRBJ1-5; the D is unclear. Germline-derived CDR1 and CDR2 are DFQATT and SNEGSKA (reference sequence). The CDR3 is 15 residues long. Trimming shortened V by 0 bases and J by 1 base, and 10 bases separated the two germline ends.

This clonotype came up a few times. This chain links TRBV12-3 or TRBV12-4 with TRBJ2-5; tentative D call: TRBD1 (6 bases). The CDR3 runs to 15 residues. The V end lost 2 bases, the J end lost 5 bases, and 15 bases lay between the germline ends. The CDR3: CASSLSGASTETQYF. CDR3 coding DNA: TGTGCCAGCAGTTTATCAGGGGCGTCAACTGAGACCCAGTACTTC.

This clonotype was detected ten times or more. The chain joins TRBV2 to TRBJ2-5, with D perhaps TRBD2 (6 bases). Germline V gene data show CDR1 as SNHLY and CDR2 as FYNNEI. The CDR3 spans 12 residues. Trimming pared 6 bases from V and 1 base from J, leaving 6 bases between. In DNA form, the CDR3 reads TGTGCCAGCAGGGGACTCCAAGAGACCCAGTACTTC. Its protein product is CASRGLQETQYF.

This clonotype showed up just once. V and J are TRBV7-2 and TRBJ1-6, with D possibly matching TRBD1 (6 bases). The CDR3 length is 18 residues. The V gene's germline CDR1 is SGHTA and CDR2 FQGNSA. Trimming pared 0 bases from V and 9 bases from J, leaving 21 bases between. CDR3 in amino acids: CASSLALWEGVLGSPLHF. CDR3 DNA: TGTGCCAGCAGCTTAGCGTTGTGGGAGGGGGTTTTGGGTTCACCCCTCCACTTT.

The chain employs TRBV20-1 and TRBJ2-5, with a weak D call TRBD1 (6 bases). TRBJ2-7 explains the end of the DNA better; the J call may be wrong. Germline CDR1 DFQATT, CDR2 SNEGSKA (reference sequence). The CDR3 loop spans 13 amino acids. CDR3 in amino acids: CSETGRNMHEQYF. In DNA, the CDR3 is TGCAGTGAAACAGGGAGAAATATGCACGAGCAGTACTTC.

This clonotype was detected only a few times. The chain employs TRBV9 and TRBJ2-4; D gene uncertain. The better agreement between TRBJ2-5 and the DNA end casts doubt on the J call. Looked up from germline, CDR1 is SGDLS and CDR2 is YYNGEE. The CDR3 runs to 16 residues. This CDR3 reads CASSHPKTGPPETQYF. The CDR3 DNA reads TGTGCCAGCAGCCACCCTAAGACTGGACCTCCAGAGACCCAGTACTTC.

The rearrangement links TRBV15 to TRBJ1-5, with no clear D. CDR1 and CDR2 from the germline V gene are LNHNV and YYDKDF (reference sequence). CDR3 length: 14 amino acids. The V gene lost 5 bases and the J gene lost 2 bases, with 10 bases spanning the gap. CDR3 sequence (DNA): TGTGCCACCAGCTTAAAGGATGGCAATCAGCCCCAGCATTTT. Translated: CATSLKDGNQPQHF.

This clonotype was detected a few times. The rearrangement joins TRBV20-1 to TRBJ1-2; D ambiguous. The germline V gene encodes CDR1 DFQATT and CDR2 SNEGSKA (reference sequence). The CDR3 is 17 residues long. Trimming stripped 3 bases from V and 0 bases from J, with 20 bases between. Written as DNA, the CDR3 is TGCAGTGCTAGCTTCGCTGGCGGCTGGGGAGCTAACTATGGCTACACCTTC. Translating it yields CSASFAGGWGANYGYTF.

This clonotype was counted ten times or more. Sequence at one end of the junction differs from germline and may be a read error. The chain joins TRBV7-3 to TRBJ2-3; 10 bases match TRBD2. The CDR3 spans 15 residues. Per germline, CDR1 SGHTA and CDR2 FQGTGA. The DNA of the CDR3 is TGTGCCAGCAGTTTAAGCGGGGGGGCCGGAGATACGCAGTATTTT. Residues: CASSLSGGAGDTQYF.

This chain joins TRBV4-1 and TRBJ1-2, with 7 bases matching TRBD1. Germline lookup yields CDR1 MGHRA and CDR2 YSYEKL. The ends lost 1 base at V and 4 bases at J; junction bases unmatched: 15. This CDR3 has 18 amino acids. CDR3 residues: CASSQGLRDSKRSYGYTF. CDR3 sequence (DNA): TGCGCCAGCAGCCAAGGACTCCGGGACAGCAAGCGAAGCTATGGCTACACCTTC.

V and J are TRBV6-2 or TRBV6-3 and TRBJ2-1; no reliable D call. CDR1 is MNHEY and CDR2 is SVGEGT in the germline V gene. CDR3 length equals 17 residues. Deletions cut 5 bases from V and 0 bases from J, with 17 bases between. This chain's CDR3 is CASSSQWDRLSYNEQFF. The CDR3 bases are TGTGCCAGCAGTAGCCAATGGGATAGGCTCTCCTACAATGAGCAGTTCTTC.

The V call is TRBV6-1, the J call TRBJ2-4; D gene unclear. CDR1 is MNHNS and CDR2 is SASEGT in the germline V gene. The CDR3 totals 11 residues. V lost 2 bases to trimming and J lost 15 bases, with 11 bases between them. CDR3 nucleotides: TGTGCCAGCAGTGAACAGAATTGGTGGTACTTC. Protein sequence: CASSEQNWWYF.

The rearrangement joins TRBV5-1 to TRBJ2-5; D may be TRBD2 (6 bases). The CDR3 contains 15 residues. Trimming pared 7 bases from V and 5 bases from J, leaving 21 bases between. Germline assignment: CDR1 SGHRS and CDR2 YFSETQ. The CDR3 reads CASSAGLRTGETQYF. For the CDR3, the DNA is TGCGCCAGCTCGGCGGGGCTCCGGACCGGGGAGACCCAGTACTTC.

This chain joins TRBV5-1 and TRBJ2-5; perhaps TRBD1 as D (5 bases). The V gene's germline CDR1 is SGHRS and CDR2 YFSETQ. Trimming left V 0 bases short and J 4 bases short, with 13 bases between. The CDR3 loop spans 15 amino acids. CDR3 region: CASSLALDTGETQYF. The CDR3 coding sequence is TGCGCCAGCAGCTTGGCCCTGGACACGGGAGAGACCCAGTACTTC.